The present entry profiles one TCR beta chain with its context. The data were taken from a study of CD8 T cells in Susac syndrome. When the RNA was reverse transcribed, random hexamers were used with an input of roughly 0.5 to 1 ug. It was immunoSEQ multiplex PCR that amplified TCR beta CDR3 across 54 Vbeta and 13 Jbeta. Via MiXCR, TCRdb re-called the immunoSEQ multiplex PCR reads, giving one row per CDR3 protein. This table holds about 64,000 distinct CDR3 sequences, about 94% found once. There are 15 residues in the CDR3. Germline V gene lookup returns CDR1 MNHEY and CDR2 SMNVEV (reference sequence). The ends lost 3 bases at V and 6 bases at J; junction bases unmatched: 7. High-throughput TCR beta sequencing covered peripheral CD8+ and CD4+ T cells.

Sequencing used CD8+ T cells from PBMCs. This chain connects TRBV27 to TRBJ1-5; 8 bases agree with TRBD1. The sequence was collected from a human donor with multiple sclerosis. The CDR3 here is CASSFRQGAFQPQHF. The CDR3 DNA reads TGTGCCAGCAGTTTTCGGCAGGGGGCCTTTCAGCCCCAGCATTTT.